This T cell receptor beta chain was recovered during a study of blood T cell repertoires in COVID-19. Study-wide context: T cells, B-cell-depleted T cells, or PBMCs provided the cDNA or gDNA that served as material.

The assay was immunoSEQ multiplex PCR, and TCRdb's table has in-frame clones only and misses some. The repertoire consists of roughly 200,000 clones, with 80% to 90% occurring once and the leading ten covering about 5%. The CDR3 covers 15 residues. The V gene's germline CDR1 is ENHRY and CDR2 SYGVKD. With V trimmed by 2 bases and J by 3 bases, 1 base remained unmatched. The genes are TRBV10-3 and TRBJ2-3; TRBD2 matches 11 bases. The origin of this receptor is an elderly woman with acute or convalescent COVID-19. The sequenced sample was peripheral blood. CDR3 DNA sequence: TGTGCCATCAGTGAGACTAGCGGGAGAACAGATACGCAGTATTTT. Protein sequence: CAISETSGRTDTQYF.